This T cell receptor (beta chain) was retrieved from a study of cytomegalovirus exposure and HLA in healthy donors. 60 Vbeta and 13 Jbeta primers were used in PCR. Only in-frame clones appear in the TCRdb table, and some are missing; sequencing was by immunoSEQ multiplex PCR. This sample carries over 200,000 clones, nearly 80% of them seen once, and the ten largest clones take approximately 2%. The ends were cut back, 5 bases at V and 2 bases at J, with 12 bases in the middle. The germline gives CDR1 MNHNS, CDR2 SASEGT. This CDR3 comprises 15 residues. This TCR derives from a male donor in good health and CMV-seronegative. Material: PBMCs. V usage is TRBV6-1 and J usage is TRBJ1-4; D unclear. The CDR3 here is CASSPDRVTNEKLFF. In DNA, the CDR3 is TGTGCCAGCAGTCCCGATCGGGTGACTAATGAAAAACTGTTTTTT.